This T cell receptor (beta chain) stems from a study of cytomegalovirus exposure and HLA in healthy donors. Germline-derived CDR1 and CDR2 are LNHDA and SQIVND (reference sequence). V was trimmed by 6 bases and J by 2 bases, leaving 9 bases between them. CDR3 length: 13 residues. This clone was seen only once. The study ran its PCR with 60 Vbeta and 13 Jbeta primers. The assay was immunoSEQ multiplex PCR, and TCRdb's table has in-frame clones only and misses some. The sample lists roughly 92,000 clones, 80% occurring once. The sequence was collected from a man between 50 and 59 years old in good health and CMV-seropositive. Sequenced input: PBMCs. V usage is TRBV19 and J usage is TRBJ2-3; no reliable D call. This CDR3 reads CASSGSDTDTQYF. The CDR3 bases are TGTGCCAGTAGCGGGTCTGACACAGATACGCAGTATTTT.